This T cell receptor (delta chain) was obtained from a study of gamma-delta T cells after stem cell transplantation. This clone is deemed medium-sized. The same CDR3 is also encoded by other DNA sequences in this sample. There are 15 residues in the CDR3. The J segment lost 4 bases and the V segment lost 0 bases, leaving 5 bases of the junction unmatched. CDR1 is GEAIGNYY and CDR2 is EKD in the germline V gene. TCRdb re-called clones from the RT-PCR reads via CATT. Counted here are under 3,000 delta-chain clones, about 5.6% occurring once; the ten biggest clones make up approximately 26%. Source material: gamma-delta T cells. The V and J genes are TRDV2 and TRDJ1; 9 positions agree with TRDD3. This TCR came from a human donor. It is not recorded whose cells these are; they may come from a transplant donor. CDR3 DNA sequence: TGTGCCTGTGACACCGTGGGGGATAAGGGCGATAAACTCATCTTT. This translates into CACDTVGDKGDKLIF.